This TCR beta chain was identified during a study of memory CD4+ T cells and cytomegalovirus serostatus. As to this clone: Its antigen is not identified.

Single viable CD3+CD4+CD8-CD45RO+ cells were sorted as the memory CD4+ T cells. Some clones are missing from TCRdb's copy, which holds only in-frame ones; the method was immunoSEQ multiplex PCR. This table holds about 50,000 clones, 60% to 80% found once. Study-level results: 67 of 164 known CMV-associated TCRbeta sequences appeared in CD4+ memory.

The sequence derives from an adult in good health and CMV-seronegative. Source material: memory CD4+ T cells from blood.

CDR3 protein: CASSLRDRPKGTQYF. Here the CDR3 DNA reads TGTGCCAGCAGCTTAAGGGACAGACCTAAAGGGACCCAGTACTTC. This chain links TRBV7-6 with TRBJ2-5; 7 bases map to TRBD1. CDR1 and CDR2 (germline): SGHVS, FNYEAQ. J lost 7 bases, V lost 2 bases, and 10 bases had no gene match. This CDR3 comprises 15 residues. Using reference TRBV7-6 and TRBJ2-5 for the parts outside the CDR3, the full variable domain is GAGVSQSPRYKVTKRGQDVALRCDPISGHVSLYWYRQALGQGPEFLTYFNYEAQQDKSGLPNDRFSAERPEGSISTLTIQRTEQRDSAMYRCASSLRDRPKGTQYFGPGTRLLVL.